This entry features one T cell receptor (beta chain) sequence. One end of the junction varies from germline; a read error may be responsible. The data belong to a study of blood T cells in healthy people across ages. Germline lookup yields CDR1 SGHTA and CDR2 FQGTGA. The CDR3 is 15 residues long. A second PCR of roughly 7 to 11 cycles used a sample-barcoded 5' primer and a J-beta primer mix. MiXCR, applied by TCRdb to the 5' RACE reads, yields one record per CDR3 protein. Found here are approximately 1.5 million distinct CDR3 sequences, about 35% of them singletons; the top ten hold over 9%. Material: blood. The sequence derives from a woman in her thirties in good health. The chain carries TRBV7-3 and TRBJ2-5; perhaps TRBD1 as D (6 bases). The CDR3 DNA reads as TGTGCCAGCAGCTTAACTGCGACAGGCCTGGAGATCCAGTACTTC. It is translated as CASSLTATGLEIQYF.